This T cell receptor (beta chain) was identified during a study of breast tumors, draining lymph nodes, adjacent tissues. Study-level points and caveats: Compared with basal-like, luminal-like tumors shared significantly more repertoire with nontumor tissue. Tumors had less TCR diversity than lymph nodes, more than nontumor tissue.

Germline CDR1 MNHEY, CDR2 SVGAGI. The trim removed 6 bases at V and 2 bases at J, leaving 9 bases unmatched. The CDR3 runs 15 residues. TCRdb passed the multiplex PCR reads through MiXCR, listing each CDR3 protein once. The table records some 100,000 distinct CDR3 sequences, roughly 20% of them present only once. The lymph nodes were axillary draining lymph nodes from breast cancer patients. Ten or more counts support this clonotype. Its target is not known. Sequences were obtained from axillary lymph node tissue. The V gene is TRBV6-5, the J gene TRBJ2-5; 7 bases line up with TRBD1. This TCR came from a female donor with breast cancer. Some clones in this sample may be carry-over from other donors' samples. The CDR3 sequence is CASSSEGAGQETQYF. The CDR3 region has the DNA TGTGCCAGCAGCTCCGAGGGGGCCGGGCAAGAGACCCAGTACTTC.